Many counts were recorded for the clone carrying this T cell receptor (beta chain). What it binds is unknown. The sample originates from a study of blood T cells in healthy people across ages. Study observations and caveats: Among long-lived donors, naive CD4+ cells were more numerous and diversity higher than in aged donors.

Each sample gave at least 6.5 million isolated PBMCs. The second PCR ran about 6 to 12 cycles with a sample-barcoded 5' primer and J-beta primers. TCRdb reanalysed the 5' RACE reads using MiXCR and keeps one entry per CDR3 protein. The sample lists 1.5 million to 2 million distinct CDR3 sequences; roughly 27% were seen once. The trim removed 4 bases at V and 2 bases at J, leaving 4 bases unmatched. The CDR3 totals 14 residues. Germline assignment: CDR1 SGHTA and CDR2 FQGNSA. The clonotype was recovered from a woman aged 25-40 years in good health. This chain uses TRBV7-2 with TRBJ2-7, with 8 bases lining up with TRBD1. The material sequenced was blood. CDR3 bases: TGTGCCAGCAGCTATGGGACAGGCCCCTACGAGCAGTACTTC. Amino acids: CASSYGTGPYEQYF.